These T cell receptor beta chains were read from a single sample in a study of blood T cell repertoires in COVID-19. The repertoire was sequenced with immunoSEQ multiplex PCR; TCRdb's copy has only in-frame clones and lacks some. The sample yields 64,000 or so clones, 70% to 80% seen once. The material sequenced was peripheral blood. The receptors stem from a man older than 75 with acute or convalescent COVID-19. Each CDR3 is given without its conserved first and last residue.

V	J	CDR3
TRBV5-1	TRBJ2-6	ASRTGTTSGANVLT
TRBV3-1/TRBV3-2	TRBJ1-4	ASEGGGEKLF
TRBV7-6	TRBJ2-2	ASSSWTATNTGELF
TRBV20-1	TRBJ2-3	SASTPAGLAGVSDTQY
TRBV10-3	TRBJ2-3	AISDPTSGSGDTQY
TRBV3-1/TRBV3-2	TRBJ1-2	ASSWGQGAGYGYT
TRBV18	TRBJ2-1	ASSPLEGTNNEQF
TRBV7-2	TRBJ2-7	ASSLLISRNEQY
TRBV4-1	TRBJ2-7	ASSQDLGRGEYEQY
TRBV19	TRBJ1-3	ASRVAGSGNTIY
TRBV6-1	TRBJ1-4	ASSEQGADNEKLF
TRBV2	TRBJ1-4	ASRQGAANEKLF
TRBV27	TRBJ1-2	ASSLSPANYGYT
TRBV28	TRBJ2-3	ASSPGDGGRDTQY
TRBV5-4	TRBJ1-6	ASSLEPSSYNSPLH
TRBV2	TRBJ1-5	ASSEGTGKQPQH
TRBV28	TRBJ1-2	ASSTQGYYGYT
TRBV2	TRBJ2-5	ASSRTSGMGETQY
TRBV3-1/TRBV3-2	TRBJ1-4	ASSQGKDRGLEKLF
TRBV5-4	TRBJ1-1	ASSSGQANEAF
TRBV24-1	TRBJ1-3	ATSGSNSGNTIY
TRBV2	TRBJ2-6	ASSELPLQGTGKRTGANVLT
TRBV9	TRBJ2-1	ASSSLPGVINEQF
TRBV6-5	TRBJ2-7	ASSIAGYEQY